These 31 T cell receptor gamma chains came from one sample sequenced in a study of fetal and pediatric gammadelta thymocytes. TCRdb re-analyzed the reads via CATT. The sample holds about 560 gamma-chain clones, 1.3% seen once. Sequencing input: Vgamma9Vdelta2 gamma-delta T cells from the thymus. Noted subset: sorted CD3+gammadeltaTCR+Vgamma9+Vdelta2+ thymocytes. These receptors were collected from a child who underwent cardiac surgery and was recorded as healthy.

Within the sample, this clone is large. The chain couples TRGV9 to TRGJP1. This CDR3 spans 15 amino acids. V shed 2 bases, J shed 0 bases, and the junction held 3 bases outside the gene matches. Germline CDR1 and CDR2: GITISATS and ISYDGTV (reference sequence). The CDR3 nucleotides are TGTGCCTTGTGGGAGGCATATACCACTGGTTGGTTCAAGATATTT. Encoded protein: CALWEAYTTGWFKIF.

By sample fraction, this clone is large (0.1 to 1%). The rearrangement links TRGV9 to TRGJ1 or TRGJ2. The CDR3 loop spans 14 amino acids. V lost 4 bases, J lost 1 base, and 7 bases stayed unmatched. Germline-derived CDR1 and CDR2 are GITISATS and ISYDGTV (reference sequence). CDR3 coding DNA: TGTGCCTTGTGGGACCCGACTAATTATTATAAGAAACTCTTT. Translation gives CALWDPTNYYKKLF.

About this clone itself: A much larger clone is a single base away; this may be a read error. V is TRGV8 and J is TRGJP1. Germline-derived CDR1 and CDR2 are VENAVY and YDSYNSRV. The CDR3 loop spans 14 amino acids. The CDR3 DNA sequence: TGTGCCGCCTGGGATAGGCCCACTGGTTGGTTCAAGATATTT. This codes for CAAWDRPTGWFKIF.

Sample share makes this clone large. This chain joins TRGV4 and TRGJ1 or TRGJ2. With V trimmed by 3 bases and J by 2 bases, 13 bases remained unmatched. The CDR3 consists of 16 residues. The V gene's germline CDR1 is EGSTGY and CDR2 YDSYTSSV. The CDR3 sequence: CATWDRGPADYYKKLF. CDR3 nucleotides: TGTGCCACCTGGGATAGGGGGCCCGCGGATTATTATAAGAAACTCTTT.

V gene TRGV9 combines with J gene TRGJP1. The germline gives CDR1 GITISATS, CDR2 ISYDGTV (reference sequence). The CDR3 length is 12 residues. Trimming cost V 9 bases and J 3 bases; bases outside gene matches: 4. This CDR3 reads CALVATGWFKIF. DNA of the CDR3: TGTGCCTTGGTCGCCACTGGTTGGTTCAAGATATTT.

This clone was seen only a few times. A read error is possible here, since a much larger clone lies one base away. The rearrangement uses TRGV8 and TRGJP1. No J gene was available from TCRdb, and it was assigned here by a germline match of the DNA. This CDR3 is 14 amino acids long. Germline CDR1 reads VENAVY; CDR2 reads YDSYNSRV. CDR3 sequence (DNA): TGTACCACCTGGGTCTATACCACTGGTTGGTTCAAGATATTT. This codes for CTTWVYTTGWFKIF.

Comments on this clone: One base separates it from a far larger clone, so it is likely a read error. This rearrangement joins TRGV8 to TRGJP1. Germline lookup yields CDR1 VENAVY and CDR2 YDSYNSRV. The CDR3 has 15 residues. The V segment lost 5 bases and the J segment 2 bases; nucleotides outside the gene matches: 8. For the CDR3, the DNA is TGTGCCACCTGGGCTCGGGGCACCACTGGTTGGTTCAAGATATTT. Protein: CATWARGTTGWFKIF.

Sample share makes this clone medium-sized. A much larger clone lies one base from this, so it may be a read error. V is TRGV9 and J is TRGJP. This CDR3 spans 16 amino acids. V lost 0 bases to trimming and J lost 8 bases; unmatched junction nucleotides: 4. Germline V CDR1 and CDR2: GITISATS, ISYDGTV (reference sequence). CDR3 DNA sequence: TGTGCCTTGTGGGAGGTGCAGAAGTTGGGCAAAAAAATCAAGGTATTT. It yields the protein CALWEVQKLGKKIKVF.

This clone is large (0.1 to 1%) within its sample. V usage is TRGV10 and J usage is TRGJ1 or TRGJ2. TRGV10 is noted as an ORF with a role that remains uncertain. This CDR3 contains 11 residues. The junction had 9 bases not matched to a gene; V was cut back by 8 bases and J by 10 bases. The CDR3 region is CAAWVYTKKLF. CDR3 in DNA: TGTGCTGCGTGGGTATATACAAAGAAACTCTTT.

This clone is labeled large (0.1 to 1%). J is TRGJ1 or TRGJ2 and V is TRGV3. Trimming took 2 bases from V and 4 from J; bases not matched to a gene: 11. From germline, CDR1 is VTNTFY and CDR2 YDVSTARD (reference sequence). The CDR3 totals 15 residues. CDR3 in amino acids: CATWDTPNLYYKKLF. The CDR3, as DNA: TGTGCCACCTGGGACACGCCAAACTTGTATTATAAGAAACTCTTT.

The table lists this clone with a few counts. This chain connects TRGV9 to TRGJ1 or TRGJ2. The CDR3 consists of 14 residues. V was clipped by 0 bases and J by 5 bases; unmatched bases: 7. The germline V gene encodes CDR1 GITISATS and CDR2 ISYDGTV (reference sequence). CDR3: CALWEVIMDYKKLF. The CDR3 DNA sequence: TGTGCCTTGTGGGAGGTGATAATGGATTATAAGAAACTCTTT.

This clone was observed a few times. This could be a read error, since a much larger clone is one nucleotide away. Additional DNA sequences in this sample encode the identical CDR3. This chain connects TRGV9 to TRGJ1 or TRGJ2. TCRdb does not report a J gene; here it was assigned by matching the DNA to germline references. Germline assignment: CDR1 GITISATS and CDR2 ISYDGTV (reference sequence). The ends lost 1 base at V and 8 bases at J; junction bases unmatched: 2. This CDR3 region has 11 residues. The CDR3 DNA is TGTGCCTTGTGGGAGGTTGATAAGAAACTCTTT. This codes for CALWEVDKKLF.

In its sample, this clone was seen a few times. The chain combines TRGV9 with TRGJ1 or TRGJ2. As TCRdb names no J gene, one was assigned here on the basis of a DNA match to germline. The CDR3 extends over 13 amino acids. Trimming removed 1 base from V and 1 base from J; junction bases left unmatched: 1. Germline V gene data show CDR1 as GITISATS and CDR2 as ISYDGTV (reference sequence). CDR3 in DNA: TGTGCCTTGTGGGAGGTCAATTATTATAAGAAACTCTTT. Its translation is CALWEVNYYKKLF.

This clone rates as large. V gene TRGV9 combines with J gene TRGJP. CDR1 is GITISATS and CDR2 is ISYDGTV in the germline V gene (reference sequence). With 2 bases clipped from V and 9 bases from J, the junction kept 10 bases outside the gene matches. The CDR3 has 17 residues. The CDR3 sequence is CALWEAPGGLGKKIKVF. The CDR3 nucleotides are TGTGCCTTGTGGGAGGCTCCCGGGGGGTTGGGCAAAAAAATCAAGGTATTT.

This clone is deemed medium-sized. The rearrangement links TRGV8 to TRGJP1. Germline V gene lookup returns CDR1 VENAVY and CDR2 YDSYNSRV. The CDR3 extends over 14 amino acids. Trimming removed 5 bases from V and 0 bases from J; junction bases left unmatched: 3. The CDR3 DNA reads as TGTGCCACCTGGGTCTATACCACTGGTTGGTTCAAGATATTT. Its protein product is CATWVYTTGWFKIF.

This clone was seen a handful of times. The J segment is TRGJP1; no V gene was assigned. The length of the CDR3 is 11 residues. The CDR3 DNA reads as TGTGCCTATACCACTGGTTGGTTCAAGATATTT. Protein product: CAYTTGWFKIF.

Comments on this clone: This likely reflects a read error, since a far larger clone is one base away. The chain couples TRGV3 to TRGJ1 or TRGJ2. The J segment lost 11 bases and the V segment lost 4 bases, leaving 8 bases of the junction unmatched. This CDR3 is built from 11 residues. Germline-derived CDR1 and CDR2 are VTNTFY and YDVSTARD (reference sequence). The CDR3 protein is CATWERHEKLF. The CDR3 bases are TGTGCCACCTGGGAAAGGCACGAGAAACTCTTT.

Within the sample, this clone is large (0.1 to 1%). This chain connects TRGV5 to TRGJ1 or TRGJ2. Losses at the gene ends were 9 bases for V and 10 bases for J; bases not matched to a gene: 6. This CDR3 is built from 9 residues. The V gene's germline CDR1 is VINAFY and CDR2 YDVSNSKD. The CDR3 DNA reads as TGTGCCACCGCTAGGAAGAAACTCTTT. Its protein product is CATARKKLF.

By share of the sample, this clone is large. The gene calls are TRGV9 and TRGJ1 or TRGJ2. The germline CDR1 and CDR2 sequences are GITISATS and ISYDGTV (reference sequence). V was pared by 0 bases and J by 10 bases, with 3 bases of the junction left unmatched. This CDR3 region has 11 residues. The CDR3: CALWEVRKKLF. For the CDR3, the DNA is TGTGCCTTGTGGGAGGTGCGGAAGAAACTCTTT.

This clone rates as large. The chain employs TRGV9 and TRGJP. Germline trimming cut 0 bases from V and 7 bases from J; bases unmatched to any gene: 6. The CDR3 has 17 residues. Per the germline V gene, CDR1 is GITISATS and CDR2 is ISYDGTV (reference sequence). CDR3 loop: CALWEVHEELGKKIKVF. CDR3 nucleotide sequence: TGTGCCTTGTGGGAGGTGCACGAGGAGTTGGGCAAAAAAATCAAGGTATTT.

This clone was counted a few times. A far more abundant clone sits one base away, making this likely a read error. The chain links TRGV3 to TRGJ1 or TRGJ2. Germline loops: CDR1 VTNTFY, CDR2 YDVSTARD (reference sequence). The trim removed 0 bases at V and 16 bases at J, leaving 9 bases unmatched. The CDR3 covers 11 residues. CDR3 DNA sequence: TGTGCCACCTGGGACAGGCGCTCGTTTCTCTTT. Translating gives CATWDRRSFLF.

On this clone itself: A much larger clone sits a single nucleotide away, making a read error possible. This chain uses TRGV9 with TRGJ1 or TRGJ2. No J gene is reported in TCRdb; it was inferred here by comparing the DNA with germline. The J segment lost 3 bases and the V segment lost 0 bases, leaving 2 bases of the junction unmatched. Germline V gene data show CDR1 as GITISATS and CDR2 as ISYDGTV (reference sequence). The CDR3 totals 13 residues. In DNA, the CDR3 is TGTGCCTTGTGGGAGGTGGGTTATTATAAGAAACTCTTT. Amino acid sequence: CALWEVGYYKKLF.

Relative to its sample, this clone is large (0.1 to 1%). This could be a read error, since a much larger clone is one nucleotide away. Additional DNA sequences in this sample encode the identical CDR3. The chain recombines TRGV9 with TRGJP. Germline CDR1 GITISATS, CDR2 ISYDGTV (reference sequence). The CDR3 spans 16 residues. V trimming: 3 bases; J trimming: 3 bases; junction bases outside the gene matches: 2. This CDR3 reads CALWELQELGKKIKVF. The CDR3 bases are TGTGCCTTGTGGGAGCTGCAAGAGTTGGGCAAAAAAATCAAGGTATTT.

This clone rates as large. This may be a read error: a much more frequent sequence differs by one nucleotide. The V and J genes are TRGV9 and TRGJP. This CDR3 has 16 amino acids. V shed 0 bases and J 7 bases; nucleotides not matched to a gene: 3. CDR1 and CDR2 from the germline V gene are GITISATS and ISYDGTV (reference sequence). In nucleotides, the CDR3 is TGTGCCTTGTGGGAGGTGCACGAGTTGGGCAAAAAAATCAAGGTATTT. Translated, it gives CALWEVHELGKKIKVF.

In its sample, this clone is large. This chain joins TRGV9 and TRGJP. Looked up from germline, CDR1 is GITISATS and CDR2 is ISYDGTV (reference sequence). The CDR3 spans 16 residues. With V trimmed by 2 bases and J by 6 bases, 4 bases remained unmatched. CDR3 sequence reads: CALWEGGELGKKIKVF. The DNA for the CDR3 is TGTGCCTTGTGGGAGGGGGGAGAGTTGGGCAAAAAAATCAAGGTATTT.

Details on this clone: Since a much larger clone is just one base distant, this may be a read error. The chain recombines TRGV9 with TRGJ1 or TRGJ2. This CDR3 has 13 amino acids. J was trimmed by 9 bases and V by 0 bases; bases with no gene match: 8. Germline CDR1 is GITISATS and CDR2 is ISYDGTV (reference sequence). CDR3 sequence: CALWEVHGCKKLF. CDR3 nucleotides: TGTGCCTTGTGGGAGGTGCACGGGTGTAAGAAACTCTTT.

This clone counts as large. V usage is TRGV5 and J usage is TRGJ1 or TRGJ2. The CDR3 is made up of 13 amino acids. In germline, CDR1 is VINAFY, CDR2 YDVSNSKD. V lost 1 base, J lost 6 bases, and 6 bases stayed unmatched. The CDR3 reads CATWDSSPYKKLF. DNA of the CDR3: TGTGCCACCTGGGACAGTTCCCCTTATAAGAAACTCTTT.

By its share, this clone is large. The V gene is TRGV10, the J gene TRGJ1 or TRGJ2. TRGV10 is designated an ORF whose function remains uncertain. CDR3 size: 11 residues. V lost 8 bases to trimming and J lost 6 bases; unmatched junction nucleotides: 5. CDR3 residues: CAAWDSYKKLF. Written as DNA, the CDR3 is TGTGCTGCGTGGGATTCTTATAAGAAACTCTTT.

V usage is TRGV9 and J usage is TRGJP1. TCRdb is silent on the J gene; assignment here came from matching the DNA to germline. Germline V lookup: CDR1 GITISATS, CDR2 ISYDGTV (reference sequence). The CDR3 is 15 residues long. The junction had 5 bases not matched to a gene; V was cut back by 0 bases and J by 4 bases. Here the CDR3 DNA reads TGTGCCTTGTGGGAGGTGCTCGGCACTGGTTGGTTCAAGATATTT. Translation gives CALWEVLGTGWFKIF.

This clone is judged large (0.1 to 1%). This chain connects TRGV10 to TRGJP1. TRGV10 is given ORF status, its function remaining uncertain. The CDR3 is 15 amino acids. V lost 8 bases, J lost 1 base, and 8 bases stayed unmatched. The CDR3: CAAWDLGTTGWFKIF. DNA of the CDR3: TGTGCTGCGTGGGATCTCGGTACCACTGGTTGGTTCAAGATATTT.

This clone was observed a few times. This sequence may be a read error, since a much larger clone differs from it by one base. The V call is TRGV4, the J call TRGJ1 or TRGJ2. This CDR3 comprises 11 residues. V lost 1 base, J lost 7 bases, and 1 base stayed unmatched. CDR1 is EGSTGY, CDR2 YDSYTSSV, per germline. CDR3 protein: CATWDGYKKLF. DNA for the CDR3: TGTGCCACCTGGGATGGATATAAGAAACTCTTT.